A selection of T cell receptor beta chains follows, all from one sample in a study of regulatory T cells in long-lasting Graves disease. Via MiXCR, TCRdb re-called the multiplex PCR reads, giving one row per CDR3 protein. The table lists 500,000 to 800,000 distinct CDR3 sequences, 30% of them singletons. This material consisted of peripheral blood mononuclear cells (PBMCs), taken when the disease was refractory, from a patient treated with antithyroid drugs. All receptors derive from a female donor with Graves disease. Both conserved end residues are part of each CDR3. A D gene is named only where the DNA matches it firmly. Clone size appears in some rows only: once, few, many, or a class for an expanded clone.

cdr3_aa: CASSGQGLNEKLFF
cdr3_nt: TGTGCCAGCAGTGGACAGGGTTTAAATGAAAAACTGTTTTTT
clone_size: few
j_call: TRBJ1-4
d_call: TRBD1
v_call: TRBV6-1

cdr3_aa: CASSLDRDGYGYTF
cdr3_nt: TGTGCCAGCTCGCTCGACAGGGACGGCTATGGCTACACCTTC
clone_size: few
j_call: TRBJ1-2
d_call: TRBD1
v_call: TRBV18

cdr3_aa: CASTTRDTQYF
cdr3_nt: TGTGCCAGCACCACGCGGGATACGCAGTATTTT
clone_size: -
j_call: TRBJ2-3
d_call: -
v_call: TRBV6-2/TRBV6-3

cdr3_aa: CASSNSVNTEAFF
cdr3_nt: TGTGCCAGCAGCAACAGCGTGAACACTGAAGCTTTCTTT
clone_size: many
j_call: TRBJ1-1
d_call: -
v_call: TRBV11-2

cdr3_aa: CASSLVGGPSNQPQHF
cdr3_nt: TGTGCCAGCAGTTTGGTCGGGGGGCCTAGCAATCAGCCCCAGCATTTT
clone_size: -
j_call: TRBJ1-5
d_call: -
v_call: TRBV27

cdr3_aa: CASSERQAGVILNYGYTF
cdr3_nt: TGTGCCAGCAGCGAACGACAGGCTGGCGTCATTTTAAACTATGGCTACACCTTC
clone_size: many
j_call: TRBJ1-2
d_call: -
v_call: TRBV7-2

cdr3_aa: CASKVYGQPQHF
cdr3_nt: TGTGCCAGCAAGGTCTACGGTCAGCCCCAGCATTTT
clone_size: many
j_call: TRBJ1-5
d_call: -
v_call: TRBV12-3/TRBV12-4

cdr3_aa: CASSIQQGLDYTF
cdr3_nt: TGTGCCAGCAGTATTCAACAGGGGCTTGACTACACCTTC
clone_size: -
j_call: TRBJ1-2
d_call: TRBD1
v_call: TRBV12-3/TRBV12-4

cdr3_aa: CASSSYRDNQPQHF
cdr3_nt: TGTGCCAGCAGCTCATACAGGGACAATCAGCCCCAGCATTTT
clone_size: few
j_call: TRBJ1-5
d_call: -
v_call: TRBV12-3/TRBV12-4

cdr3_aa: CSARGVSNQPQHF
cdr3_nt: TGCAGTGCTAGAGGTGTAAGCAATCAGCCCCAGCATTTT
clone_size: many
j_call: TRBJ1-5
d_call: -
v_call: TRBV20-1

cdr3_aa: CASSLGGQIWETQYF
cdr3_nt: TGTGCCAGCAGCTTAGGGGGACAGATCTGGGAGACCCAGTACTTC
clone_size: few
j_call: TRBJ2-5
d_call: TRBD1
v_call: TRBV7-2

cdr3_aa: CSARPGTAQETQYF
cdr3_nt: TGCAGTGCTAGACCGGGGACAGCACAAGAGACCCAGTACTTC
clone_size: -
j_call: TRBJ2-5
d_call: TRBD1
v_call: TRBV20-1

cdr3_aa: CASRRDGGSGEQYF
cdr3_nt: TGTGCCAGTAGGAGGGACGGCGGGAGTGGCGAGCAGTACTTC
clone_size: -
j_call: TRBJ2-7
d_call: TRBD2
v_call: TRBV19

cdr3_aa: CASSLRPGFNTGELFF
cdr3_nt: TGTGCCAGCAGCTTGAGGCCGGGCTTCAACACCGGGGAGCTGTTTTTT
clone_size: -
j_call: TRBJ2-2
d_call: -
v_call: TRBV5-6

cdr3_aa: CASSFATGVNYGYTF
cdr3_nt: TGCGCCAGCAGCTTCGCGACAGGGGTTAACTATGGCTACACCTTC
clone_size: few
j_call: TRBJ1-2
d_call: TRBD1
v_call: TRBV5-1

cdr3_aa: CSVVEVGEGAEAFF
cdr3_nt: TGCAGCGTTGTTGAAGTTGGGGAAGGGGCTGAAGCTTTCTTT
clone_size: -
j_call: TRBJ1-1
d_call: -
v_call: TRBV29-1

cdr3_aa: CASSRPYTEAFF
cdr3_nt: TGTGCCAGCAGCCGGCCATACACTGAAGCTTTCTTT
clone_size: -
j_call: TRBJ1-1
d_call: -
v_call: TRBV6-1

cdr3_aa: CASSLGAWETQYF
cdr3_nt: TGTGCCAGCAGCTTAGGGGCGTGGGAGACCCAGTACTTC
clone_size: -
j_call: TRBJ2-5
d_call: -
v_call: TRBV7-3

cdr3_aa: CASSLTGAFDNYGYTF
cdr3_nt: TGCGCCAGCAGCTTGACAGGGGCCTTTGATAACTATGGCTACACCTTC
clone_size: -
j_call: TRBJ1-2
d_call: TRBD1
v_call: TRBV5-1

cdr3_aa: CASSAFRQGHVEQYF
cdr3_nt: TGTGCCAGCAGTGCGTTCCGTCAGGGGCACGTCGAGCAGTACTTC
clone_size: -
j_call: TRBJ2-7
d_call: -
v_call: TRBV6-4

cdr3_aa: CSARLPPRASWGYTF
cdr3_nt: TGCAGTGCTAGACTCCCCCCCAGGGCTTCCTGGGGCTACACCTTC
clone_size: -
j_call: TRBJ1-2
d_call: -
v_call: TRBV20-1

cdr3_aa: CASSLKGLAGARQTQYF
cdr3_nt: TGTGCCAGCAGCCTCAAGGGACTAGCGGGAGCTAGGCAGACCCAGTACTTC
clone_size: many
j_call: TRBJ2-5
d_call: TRBD2
v_call: TRBV3-1

cdr3_aa: CASTRDPLAEQYF
cdr3_nt: TGTGCCAGCACGAGGGATCCCCTTGCCGAGCAGTACTTC
clone_size: many
j_call: TRBJ2-7
d_call: -
v_call: TRBV6-1

cdr3_aa: CASERANTEAFF
cdr3_nt: TGTGCCAGCGAGCGGGCGAACACTGAAGCTTTCTTT
clone_size: many
j_call: TRBJ1-1
d_call: -
v_call: TRBV2

cdr3_aa: CASSLWDLSDEQYF
cdr3_nt: TGTGCCAGCAGCTTATGGGACCTCAGCGACGAGCAGTACTTC
clone_size: few
j_call: TRBJ2-7
d_call: -
v_call: TRBV7-9

cdr3_aa: CASSEVLGGGYEQYF
cdr3_nt: TGTGCCAGTAGTGAAGTATTGGGGGGCGGGTACGAGCAGTACTTC
clone_size: -
j_call: TRBJ2-7
d_call: -
v_call: TRBV2

cdr3_aa: CASRPQLGPQYF
cdr3_nt: TGTGCCAGCAGGCCCCAGTTGGGACCGCAGTATTTT
clone_size: -
j_call: TRBJ2-3
d_call: -
v_call: TRBV2

cdr3_aa: CASKLELNTEAFF
cdr3_nt: TGTGCCAGCAAGCTGGAACTGAACACTGAAGCTTTCTTT
clone_size: few
j_call: TRBJ1-1
d_call: -
v_call: TRBV27

cdr3_aa: CASSQERGNGYTF
cdr3_nt: TGTGCCAGCAGCCAAGAACGGGGGAATGGCTACACCTTC
clone_size: -
j_call: TRBJ1-2
d_call: -
v_call: TRBV3-1

cdr3_aa: CASSAPDGTIRNEKLFF
cdr3_nt: TGTGCCAGTAGTGCCCCGGACGGAACAATTAGGAATGAAAAACTGTTTTTT
clone_size: -
j_call: TRBJ1-4
d_call: -
v_call: TRBV19

cdr3_aa: CSGHVGSSYGYTF
cdr3_nt: TGCAGCGGACACGTGGGCTCAAGCTATGGCTACACCTTC
clone_size: few
j_call: TRBJ1-2
d_call: -
v_call: TRBV29-1

cdr3_aa: CASSVEDETQYF
cdr3_nt: TGTGCCAGCAGCGTAGAGGATGAGACCCAGTACTTC
clone_size: -
j_call: TRBJ2-5
d_call: -
v_call: TRBV9

cdr3_aa: CASRSGQPRGTGELFF
cdr3_nt: TGTGCCAGCCGAAGCGGACAACCGCGGGGCACCGGGGAGCTGTTTTTT
clone_size: -
j_call: TRBJ2-2
d_call: -
v_call: TRBV6-1

cdr3_aa: CASSQDKGMNTEAFF
cdr3_nt: TGTGCCAGCAGCCAAGATAAGGGGATGAACACTGAAGCTTTCTTT
clone_size: few
j_call: TRBJ1-1
d_call: -
v_call: TRBV4-2

cdr3_aa: CASSPTGLAEAFF
cdr3_nt: TGTGCCAGCAGTCCGACAGGGCTGGCTGAAGCTTTCTTT
clone_size: many
j_call: TRBJ1-1
d_call: TRBD1
v_call: TRBV28

cdr3_aa: CASSYPAWAHMNTEAFF
cdr3_nt: TGTGCCAGCAGTTACCCGGCTTGGGCACACATGAACACTGAAGCTTTCTTT
clone_size: -
j_call: TRBJ1-1
d_call: -
v_call: TRBV6-2/TRBV6-3

cdr3_aa: CASSLTQQGGGSPLHF
cdr3_nt: TGTGCCAGCAGCTTAACGCAACAGGGTGGTGGTTCACCCCTCCACTTT
clone_size: -
j_call: TRBJ1-6
d_call: -
v_call: TRBV11-3

cdr3_aa: CASSFGGRGTDTQYF
cdr3_nt: TGTGCCAGCAGTTTTGGCGGGAGAGGCACAGATACGCAGTATTTT
clone_size: -
j_call: TRBJ2-3
d_call: TRBD2
v_call: TRBV12-3/TRBV12-4

cdr3_aa: CSAIGPDNEQFF
cdr3_nt: TGCAGTGCTATCGGACCCGACAATGAGCAGTTCTTC
clone_size: -
j_call: TRBJ2-1
d_call: -
v_call: TRBV20-1

cdr3_aa: CAWTRAGGYEQYF
cdr3_nt: TGTGCCTGGACGCGGGCAGGGGGCTACGAGCAGTACTTC
clone_size: -
j_call: TRBJ2-7
d_call: TRBD1
v_call: TRBV30

cdr3_aa: CASRGDRDSTEAFF
cdr3_nt: TGTGCCAGCAGGGGGGACAGGGATAGCACTGAAGCTTTCTTT
clone_size: few
j_call: TRBJ1-1
d_call: TRBD1
v_call: TRBV12-3/TRBV12-4

cdr3_aa: CASRWKIMNTEAFF
cdr3_nt: TGTGCCAGCAGGTGGAAGATCATGAACACTGAAGCTTTCTTT
clone_size: many
j_call: TRBJ1-1
d_call: -
v_call: TRBV28

cdr3_aa: CASRLDSMNTEAFF
cdr3_nt: TGTGCCAGCAGGCTGGACAGCATGAACACTGAAGCTTTCTTT
clone_size: few
j_call: TRBJ1-1
d_call: -
v_call: TRBV6-1

cdr3_aa: CAISDLGSDEKLFF
cdr3_nt: TGTGCCATCAGTGATTTGGGGAGTGACGAAAAACTGTTTTTT
clone_size: -
j_call: TRBJ1-4
d_call: -
v_call: TRBV10-3

cdr3_aa: CAISLTPGGQGGNIQYF
cdr3_nt: TGTGCCATCAGCCTAACTCCGGGGGGACAGGGCGGAAACATTCAGTACTTC
clone_size: -
j_call: TRBJ2-4
d_call: TRBD1
v_call: TRBV10-3

cdr3_aa: CASSASGTVSDIQYF
cdr3_nt: TGTGCCAGCAGCGCCTCCGGGACAGTTTCTGACATTCAGTACTTC
clone_size: -
j_call: TRBJ2-4
d_call: TRBD1
v_call: TRBV25-1

cdr3_aa: CASSRKGVYGYTF
cdr3_nt: TGTGCCAGTAGCCGGAAGGGGGTCTACGGCTACACCTTC
clone_size: -
j_call: TRBJ1-2
d_call: -
v_call: TRBV19